The rows below give T cell receptor beta chains drawn from one sample of a study of CD8+CD57+ T cells in acquired aplastic anemia. TCRdb recomputed calls from the reads with MiXCR, one row per CDR3 protein. The sample consists of 180,000 or so distinct CDR3 sequences, around 48% of them appearing once. The source material was sorted CD4+, CD8+, or CD8+CD57+ T cells (not recorded which) from PBMCs. The receptor set was obtained from a human donor with aplastic anemia. The conserved cysteine and the conserved F or W are not part of the CDR3 here.

v_gene	j_gene	CDR3aa
TRBV5-4	TRBJ1-1	ASSLTGGTEAL
TRBV7-9	TRBJ2-7	ASSLGPSIDEQY
TRBV30	TRBJ1-1	AWSPTRGQGEAF
TRBV11-2	TRBJ1-6	ASSSTPGQNYNSPLH
TRBV7-9	TRBJ2-3	ASSPGGWGRIVDTQY
TRBV2	TRBJ2-7	ASSGGSTYEQY
TRBV6-1	TRBJ2-7	ASGDTGRSASEQY
TRBV30	TRBJ1-1	AWSPPGGAGPEAF
TRBV11-2	TRBJ2-7	ASSLETGGFGSEQY
TRBV20-1	TRBJ2-7	SARRAGSYEQY
TRBV20-1	TRBJ1-6	SARRQENSPLH
TRBV19	TRBJ2-3	ASSIQGTDTQY
TRBV5-1	TRBJ1-2	ASSPGQGASGYT
TRBV20-1	TRBJ2-2	SARGGTASTGELF
TRBV19	TRBJ2-7	ASSIAEAYEQY
TRBV25-1	TRBJ2-1	ASSIDYNEQF
TRBV29-1	TRBJ2-1	SVDQGGRPNEQF
TRBV9	TRBJ1-3	ASSVASGVGNTIY
TRBV25-1	TRBJ1-5	ASSRRRYSNQPQH
TRBV7-2	TRBJ2-7	ASSLAGGPNEQY
TRBV30	TRBJ1-3	AWAHSGTGNTIY
TRBV20-1	TRBJ2-2	SARVFGTGTDTGELF
TRBV19	TRBJ1-4	AIRGQGPRKNEKLF
TRBV4-1	TRBJ2-2	ASSQGGGRAGELF
TRBV7-8	TRBJ1-3	ASSLGRRGNTIY
TRBV19	TRBJ2-7	ASSAGAAYEQY
TRBV20-1	TRBJ2-7	SARDRDPYEQY
TRBV6-5	TRBJ2-3	ASSYSDPTDTQY
TRBV9	TRBJ2-2	ASSHGTRELF
TRBV7-9	TRBJ2-5	ASSPGLAGGLEAQY
TRBV29-1	TRBJ2-5	SVEVATQY
TRBV4-2	TRBJ2-2	ASSHYDGGLGAGGTGELF
TRBV2	TRBJ1-1	ASRADRVGNTEAF
TRBV20-1	TRBJ1-5	SALLRASNQPQH
TRBV25-1	TRBJ2-3	ASSELGGGRGKRATDTQY
TRBV20-1	TRBJ1-4	SARSGGGIEKLF
TRBV19	TRBJ2-7	ASSRGLSEQYEQY
TRBV7-2	TRBJ2-3	ASSSGRSGDTQY
TRBV29-1	TRBJ1-1	SVEGQGSTEAF
TRBV13	TRBJ2-7	ASSPASGGTYEQY
TRBV29-1	TRBJ1-2	SVEDSMGYGYT
TRBV5-6	TRBJ2-5	ASSFRGGRQETQY
TRBV20-1	TRBJ2-3	SAQEATQY
TRBV19	TRBJ1-5	ASSTGLQPQH
TRBV19	TRBJ2-7	ASSREGEGPYEQY